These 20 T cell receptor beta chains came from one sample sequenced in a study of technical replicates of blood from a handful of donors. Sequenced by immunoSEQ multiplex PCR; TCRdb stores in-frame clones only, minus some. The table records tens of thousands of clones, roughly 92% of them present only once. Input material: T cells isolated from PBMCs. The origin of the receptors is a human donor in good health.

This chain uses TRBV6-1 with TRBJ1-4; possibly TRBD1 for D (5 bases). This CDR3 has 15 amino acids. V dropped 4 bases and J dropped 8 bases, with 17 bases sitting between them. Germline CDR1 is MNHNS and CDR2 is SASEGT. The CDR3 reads CASSGGVRGSEKLFF. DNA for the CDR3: TGTGCCAGCAGTGGGGGGGTTCGGGGAAGCGAAAAACTGTTTTTT.

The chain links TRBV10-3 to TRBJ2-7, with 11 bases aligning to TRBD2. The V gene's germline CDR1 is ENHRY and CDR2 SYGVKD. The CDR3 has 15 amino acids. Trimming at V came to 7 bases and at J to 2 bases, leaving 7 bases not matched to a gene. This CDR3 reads CAIKSTSGSTYEQYF. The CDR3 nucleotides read TGTGCCATCAAATCTACTAGCGGGAGTACCTACGAGCAGTACTTC.

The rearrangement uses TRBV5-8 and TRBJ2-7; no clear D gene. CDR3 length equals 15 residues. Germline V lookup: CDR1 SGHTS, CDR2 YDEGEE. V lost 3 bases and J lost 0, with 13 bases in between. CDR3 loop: CASSSRASHSYEQYF. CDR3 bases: TGTGCCAGCAGCTCTCGTGCCAGTCACTCCTACGAGCAGTACTTC.

CDR3 nucleotides: TGTGCCAGCAGCGTACTGGAGTCCTATGGCTACACCTTC. The encoded protein is CASSVLESYGYTF. This chain links TRBV9 with TRBJ1-2; D not resolved. V was trimmed by 1 base and J by 4 bases, leaving 8 bases between them. Germline assignment: CDR1 SGDLS and CDR2 YYNGEE. The CDR3 has 13 amino acids. The whole variable domain, filled in from reference TRBV9 and TRBJ1-2, reads DSGVTQTPKHLITATGQRVTLRCSPRSGDLSVYWYQQSLDQGLQFLIQYYNGEERAKGNILERFSAQQFPDLHSELNLSSLELGDSALYFCASSVLESYGYTFGSGTRLTVV.

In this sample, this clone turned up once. CDR3 in amino acids: CAWSYRYEQYF. DNA of the CDR3: TGTGCCTGGAGTTACAGGTACGAGCAGTACTTC. V usage is TRBV30 and J usage is TRBJ2-7; maybe TRBD1 (5 bases). From germline, CDR1 is GTSNPN and CDR2 SVGIG (reference sequence). The V end was cut by 2 bases, the J end by 4 bases, with 6 bases between. This CDR3 contains 11 residues.

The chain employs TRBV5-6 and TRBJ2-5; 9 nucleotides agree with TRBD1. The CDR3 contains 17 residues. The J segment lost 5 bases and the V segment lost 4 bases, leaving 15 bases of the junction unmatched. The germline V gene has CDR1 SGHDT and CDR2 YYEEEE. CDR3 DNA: TGTGCCAGCAGCGTTCGGCCCCCGAGAGGACAGGGGGAGACCCAGTACTTC. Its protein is CASSVRPPRGQGETQYF.

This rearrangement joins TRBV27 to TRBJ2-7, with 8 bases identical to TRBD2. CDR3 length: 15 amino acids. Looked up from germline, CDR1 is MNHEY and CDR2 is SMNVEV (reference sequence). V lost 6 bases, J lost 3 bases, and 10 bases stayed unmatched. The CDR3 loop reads CASSTGVAGLYEQYF. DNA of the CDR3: TGTGCCAGCAGCACCGGGGTAGCGGGACTCTACGAGCAGTACTTC.

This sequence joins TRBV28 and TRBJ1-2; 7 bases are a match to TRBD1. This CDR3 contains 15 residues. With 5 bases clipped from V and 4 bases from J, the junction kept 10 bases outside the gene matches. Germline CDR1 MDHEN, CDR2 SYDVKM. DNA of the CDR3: TGTGCCAGCAGTCCCCTAGGGACAGTCCTCTATGGCTACACCTTC. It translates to CASSPLGTVLYGYTF.

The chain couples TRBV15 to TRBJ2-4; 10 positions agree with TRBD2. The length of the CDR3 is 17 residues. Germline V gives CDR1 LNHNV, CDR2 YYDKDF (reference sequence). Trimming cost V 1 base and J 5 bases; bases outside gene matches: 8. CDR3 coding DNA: TGTGCCACCAGCAGAGTTGAGCGGGAGGGATTACAAAACATTCAGTACTTC. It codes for CATSRVEREGLQNIQYF. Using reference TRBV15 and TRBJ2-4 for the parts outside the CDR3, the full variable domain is DAMVIQNPRYQVTQFGKPVTLSCSQTLNHNVMYWYQQKSSQAPKLLFHYYDKDFNNEADTPDNFQSRRPNTSFCFLDIRSPGLGDTAMYLCATSRVEREGLQNIQYFGAGTRLSVL.

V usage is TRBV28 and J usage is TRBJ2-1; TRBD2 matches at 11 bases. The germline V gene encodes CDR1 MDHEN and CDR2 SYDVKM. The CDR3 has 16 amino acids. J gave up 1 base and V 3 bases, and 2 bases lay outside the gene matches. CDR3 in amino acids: CASSFTSGRSYNEQFF. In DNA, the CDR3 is TGTGCCAGCAGTTTCACTAGCGGGAGATCCTACAATGAGCAGTTCTTC.

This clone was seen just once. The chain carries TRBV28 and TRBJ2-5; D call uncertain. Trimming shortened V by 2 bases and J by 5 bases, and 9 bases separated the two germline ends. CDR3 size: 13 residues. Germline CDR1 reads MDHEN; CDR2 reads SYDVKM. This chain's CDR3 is CASSLISPETQYF. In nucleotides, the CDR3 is TGTGCCAGCAGTTTAATATCCCCGGAGACCCAGTACTTC.

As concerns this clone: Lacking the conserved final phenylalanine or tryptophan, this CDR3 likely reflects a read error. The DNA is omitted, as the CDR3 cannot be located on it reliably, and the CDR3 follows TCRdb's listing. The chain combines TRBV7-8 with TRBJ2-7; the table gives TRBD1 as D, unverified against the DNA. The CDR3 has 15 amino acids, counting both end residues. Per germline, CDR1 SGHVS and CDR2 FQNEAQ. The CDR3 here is CASSHRVVCLDGYPL.

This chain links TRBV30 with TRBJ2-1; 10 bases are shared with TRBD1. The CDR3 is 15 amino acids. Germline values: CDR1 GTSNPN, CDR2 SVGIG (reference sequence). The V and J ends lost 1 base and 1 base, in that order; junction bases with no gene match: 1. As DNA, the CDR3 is TGTGCCTGGAGTGGGGACAGGGGTTCCTACAATGAGCAGTTCTTC. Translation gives CAWSGDRGSYNEQFF.

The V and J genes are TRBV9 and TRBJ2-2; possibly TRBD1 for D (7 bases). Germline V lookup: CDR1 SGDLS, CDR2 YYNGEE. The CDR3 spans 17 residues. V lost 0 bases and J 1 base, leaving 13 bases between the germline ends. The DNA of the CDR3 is TGTGCCAGCAGCGTAGAAGGCAGGGGGGTGAACACCGGGGAGCTGTTTTTT. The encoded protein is CASSVEGRGVNTGELFF. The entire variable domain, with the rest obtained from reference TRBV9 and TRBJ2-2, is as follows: DSGVTQTPKHLITATGQRVTLRCSPRSGDLSVYWYQQSLDQGLQFLIQYYNGEERAKGNILERFSAQQFPDLHSELNLSSLELGDSALYFCASSVEGRGVNTGELFFGEGSRLTVL.

CDR3 in amino acids: CASSLGGITWDTEAFF. In DNA, the CDR3 is TGTGCCAGCAGTTTAGGGGGGATCACCTGGGACACTGAAGCTTTCTTT. The rearrangement uses TRBV27 and TRBJ1-1, with TRBD1 as a possible D gene (5 bases). Germline CDR1 MNHEY, CDR2 SMNVEV (reference sequence). The CDR3 is 16 residues long. Trimming left V 2 bases short and J 3 bases short, with 16 bases between.

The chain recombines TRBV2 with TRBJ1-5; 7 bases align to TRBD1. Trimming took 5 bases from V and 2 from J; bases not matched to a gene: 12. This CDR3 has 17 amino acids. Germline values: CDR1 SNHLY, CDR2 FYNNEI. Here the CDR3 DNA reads TGTGCCAGCAGTTATCTAACAGGGGCGAGGGGCAATCAGCCCCAGCATTTT. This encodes CASSYLTGARGNQPQHF.

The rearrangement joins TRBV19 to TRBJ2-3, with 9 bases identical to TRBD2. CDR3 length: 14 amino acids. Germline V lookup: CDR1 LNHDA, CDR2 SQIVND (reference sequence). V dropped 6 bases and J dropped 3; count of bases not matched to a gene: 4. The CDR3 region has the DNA TGTGCCAGTAGATTTAGCGGGAGTACAGATACGCAGTATTTT. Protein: CASRFSGSTDTQYF.

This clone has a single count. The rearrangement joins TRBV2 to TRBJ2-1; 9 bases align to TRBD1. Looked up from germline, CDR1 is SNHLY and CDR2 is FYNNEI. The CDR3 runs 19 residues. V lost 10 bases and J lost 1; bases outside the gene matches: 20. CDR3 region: CANLLRDRVPLGSYNEQFF. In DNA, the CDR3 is TGTGCCAACCTCCTTCGGGACAGGGTTCCTTTAGGGTCCTACAATGAGCAGTTCTTC.

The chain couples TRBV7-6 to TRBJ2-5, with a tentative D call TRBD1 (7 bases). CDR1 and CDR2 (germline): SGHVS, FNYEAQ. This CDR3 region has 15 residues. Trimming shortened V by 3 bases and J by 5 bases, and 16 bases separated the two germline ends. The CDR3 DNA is TGTGCCAGCAGCTTTCAGGGGGAGGCTCGGGAGACCCAGTACTTC. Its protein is CASSFQGEARETQYF. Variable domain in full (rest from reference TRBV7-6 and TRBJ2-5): GAGVSQSPRYKVTKRGQDVALRCDPISGHVSLYWYRQALGQGPEFLTYFNYEAQQDKSGLPNDRFSAERPEGSISTLTIQRTEQRDSAMYRCASSFQGEARETQYFGPGTRLLVL.

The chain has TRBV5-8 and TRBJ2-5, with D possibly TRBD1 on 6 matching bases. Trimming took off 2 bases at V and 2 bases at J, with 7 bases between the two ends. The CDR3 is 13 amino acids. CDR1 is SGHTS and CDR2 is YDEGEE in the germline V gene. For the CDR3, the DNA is TGTGCCAGCAGCTTTGGACAGCAAGAGACCCAGTACTTC. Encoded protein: CASSFGQQETQYF.